This T cell receptor (beta chain) was recorded in a study of blood T cell repertoires in COVID-19. Across the study: Acute-phase and convalescent COVID-19 samples originated in the United States, Italy and Spain. The analysed material was cDNA or gDNA that came from T cells, B-cell-depleted T cells, or PBMCs.

In the original analysis: Estimation of nucleated cell counts relied on the amplification of reference gene primers. Clones were sequenced by immunoSEQ multiplex PCR, and TCRdb holds only the in-frame ones, with some missing. D and trimming come from the DNA, and the V and J calls and clone size come from that table. Of some 150,000 clones listed, approximately 80% are singletons. The germline V gene has CDR1 GTSNPN and CDR2 SVGIG (reference sequence). Trimming cost V 1 base and J 4 bases, with 13 bases left between them. CDR3 length equals 14 residues. Material: peripheral blood. The chain recombines TRBV30 with TRBJ1-2; D not certain. The source of this sequence is a human donor in a cohort sampled during active COVID-19. This CDR3 reads CAWSGLGSIYGYTF. As DNA, the CDR3 is TGTGCCTGGAGTGGCCTCGGTTCCATCTATGGCTACACCTTC.